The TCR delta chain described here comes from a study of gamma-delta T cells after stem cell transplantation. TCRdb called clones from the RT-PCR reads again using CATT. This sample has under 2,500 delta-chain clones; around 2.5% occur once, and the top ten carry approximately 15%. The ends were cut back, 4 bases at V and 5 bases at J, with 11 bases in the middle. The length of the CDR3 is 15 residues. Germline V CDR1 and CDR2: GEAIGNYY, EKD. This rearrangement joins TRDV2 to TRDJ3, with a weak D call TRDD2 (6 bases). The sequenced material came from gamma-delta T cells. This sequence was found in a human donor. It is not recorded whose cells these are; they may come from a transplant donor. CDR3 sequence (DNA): TGTGCCTGTGAGGCCCTCCTACGGGACACCCGACAGATGTTTTTC. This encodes CACEALLRDTRQMFF.